This T cell receptor (beta chain) is from a study of blood T cell repertoires in COVID-19. Study context: Whether acute or convalescent, the COVID-19 samples came from the United States, Italy and Spain. T cells, B-cell-depleted T cells, or PBMCs provided the cDNA or gDNA that served as material.

In the source study's methods: By means of reference gene primer amplification, nucleated cell counts were estimated. Sequencing used immunoSEQ multiplex PCR; TCRdb keeps in-frame clones, though not all of them. V and J calls and clone size come straight from that table; D and trimming were deduced from the DNA. The sample has about 77,000 clones; 70% to 90% are singletons. V lost 4 bases, J lost 1 base, and 8 bases stayed unmatched. CDR1 LGHDT and CDR2 YNNKEL come from the germline V gene (reference sequence). This CDR3 has 19 amino acids. The sequence derives from an elderly woman with acute or convalescent COVID-19. The genes are TRBV3-1 (or the pseudogene TRBV3-2) and TRBJ2-2; 14 bases match TRBD2. The sequencing input was peripheral blood. Here the CDR3 DNA reads TGTGCCAGCAGCCCCCAAAGGACTAGCGGGGGGATGAACACCGGGGAGCTGTTTTTT. Amino acids: CASSPQRTSGGMNTGELFF.